A single sample is the source of the 25 T cell receptor beta chains below, sequenced in a study of blood T cell repertoires in COVID-19. The repertoire was sequenced with immunoSEQ multiplex PCR; TCRdb's copy has only in-frame clones and lacks some. The sample contains 55,000 to 70,000 clones, roughly 85% of which appear only once. Material for sequencing was peripheral blood. The source of these receptors is a woman in her sixties or seventies with COVID-19, enrolled during active disease.

CDR3 loop: CASSKVPVDSSYEQYF. The DNA of the CDR3 is TGTGCCAGCAGCAAAGTCCCCGTGGACAGCTCCTACGAGCAGTACTTC. The chain uses TRBV21-1 and TRBJ2-7; TRBD1, as called in the table, went unchecked against the DNA. TRBV21-1 is noted as a pseudogene. The CDR3 runs 16 residues.

V gene TRBV7-2 combines with J gene TRBJ2-7; perhaps TRBD2 as D (6 bases). V shed 3 bases and J shed 1 base, with 10 bases lying between them. Germline-derived CDR1 and CDR2 are SGHTA and FQGNSA. The CDR3 is made up of 14 amino acids. CDR3 DNA: TGTGCCAGCAGCTTTGGGGCGGGATCCTACGAGCAGTACTTC. It encodes CASSFGAGSYEQYF.

The rearrangement joins TRBV3-1 (or the pseudogene TRBV3-2) to TRBJ1-5; the D gene is possibly TRBD1 (6 bases). V was trimmed by 3 bases and J by 7 bases, leaving 13 bases between them. The germline V gene encodes CDR1 LGHDT and CDR2 YNNKEL (reference sequence). CDR3 length: 14 residues. Written as DNA, the CDR3 is TGTGCCAGCAGCCACCGGGGGGCGGGACAGCCCCAGCATTTT. This translates into CASSHRGAGQPQHF.

This chain links TRBV24-1 with TRBJ1-2, with D uncertain. The CDR3 has 11 residues. V dropped 6 bases and J dropped 4 bases, with 5 bases sitting between them. Looked up from germline, CDR1 is KGHDR and CDR2 is SFDVKD. This CDR3 is CATSSTYGYTF. CDR3 DNA sequence: TGTGCCACCAGTTCTACCTATGGCTACACCTTC.

The rearrangement joins TRBV19 to TRBJ2-2; possibly TRBD2 for D (6 bases). Trimming left V 5 bases short and J 6 bases short, with 7 bases between. The CDR3 consists of 12 residues. Germline V gene lookup returns CDR1 LNHDA and CDR2 SQIVND (reference sequence). CDR3 DNA sequence: TGTGCCAGTAGTTGGGGGGCCGGGGAGCTGTTTTTT. Translation: CASSWGAGELFF.

This chain links TRBV6-5 with TRBJ1-2; D not resolved. Trimming took 5 bases from V and 4 from J, leaving 11 bases between them. Germline V lookup: CDR1 MNHEY, CDR2 SVGAGI. The CDR3 is 13 amino acids. CDR3 loop: CASSPDTSYGYTF. CDR3 nucleotides: TGTGCCAGCAGTCCAGACACGTCCTATGGCTACACCTTC.

This chain links TRBV10-2 with TRBJ2-1; 10 bases align to TRBD1. Trimming cost V 5 bases and J 7 bases; bases outside gene matches: 8. Germline CDR1 reads WSHSY; CDR2 reads SAAADI. CDR3 length: 15 residues. The CDR3 spells CASSSDRGLRNEQFF. The CDR3 DNA is TGCGCCAGCAGTAGTGACAGGGGGCTGAGGAATGAGCAGTTCTTC.

This sequence joins TRBV19 and TRBJ1-4; D remains unclear. V was pared by 7 bases and J by 0 bases, with 15 bases between. This CDR3 comprises 16 residues. Germline values: CDR1 LNHDA, CDR2 SQIVND (reference sequence). DNA of the CDR3: TGTGCCAGTAAGGCCCCTTCGAGGACAACTAATGAAAAACTGTTTTTT. Protein: CASKAPSRTTNEKLFF.

This clone was observed once. The rearrangement uses TRBV7-2 and TRBJ1-2; the D is unclear. The CDR3 runs 12 residues. The germline CDR1 and CDR2 sequences are SGHTA and FQGNSA. Trimming removed 5 bases at V and 4 bases at J, with 8 bases between. The DNA for the CDR3 is TGTGCCAGCAGCGAACAGCCCTATGGCTACACCTTC. This codes for CASSEQPYGYTF.

This clone was found once. J is TRBJ2-7 and V is TRBV2, with D uncertain. V was shortened by 0 bases and J by 3 bases, with 9 bases between the two germline ends. CDR3 length: 14 amino acids. Germline-derived CDR1 and CDR2 are SNHLY and FYNNEI. CDR3 sequence reads: CASSEARPSYEQYF. CDR3 in DNA: TGTGCCAGCAGTGAAGCGCGGCCTAGCTACGAGCAGTACTTC.

The gene calls are TRBV27 and TRBJ1-2; 7 bases line up with TRBD1. V lost 2 bases, J lost 5 bases, and 14 bases stayed unmatched. The CDR3 sequence is 17 residues long. Germline lookup yields CDR1 MNHEY and CDR2 SMNVEV (reference sequence). CDR3 amino acids: CASSLGQAGGIFYGYTF. As DNA, the CDR3 is TGTGCCAGCAGTTTAGGACAGGCCGGGGGTATATTTTATGGCTACACCTTC.

The DNA of the CDR3 is TGTGCCAGCAGCCAAGAGGGGCACCGGGGACTAGCGGGAGTCAATGAGCAGTTCTTC. Translated, it gives CASSQEGHRGLAGVNEQFF. The chain carries TRBV4-2 and TRBJ2-1, with 14 bases matching TRBD2. With 0 bases clipped from V and 6 bases from J, the junction kept 10 bases outside the gene matches. This CDR3 is built from 19 residues. Germline V gene lookup returns CDR1 LGHNA and CDR2 YNFKEQ.

J is TRBJ1-2 and V is TRBV18, with D tentatively TRBD1 (6 bases). CDR3 length: 13 residues. The V and J ends lost 1 base and 8 bases respectively, with 11 bases between them. CDR1 and CDR2 from the germline V gene are KGHSH and LQKENI. Written as DNA, the CDR3 is TGTGCCAGCTCACCACGGGGGCTTGGGGGCTACACCTTC. Translation: CASSPRGLGGYTF.

This chain connects TRBV7-2 to TRBJ2-1; D unresolved. Germline-derived CDR1 and CDR2 are SGHTA and FQGNSA. The V end lost 5 bases, the J end lost 10 bases, and 9 bases lay between the germline ends. The CDR3 totals 11 residues. CDR3 in amino acids: CASSLTGEQFF. DNA of the CDR3: TGTGCCAGCAGCCTCACCGGGGAGCAGTTCTTC.

The genes are TRBV24-1 and TRBJ2-1; D not certain. CDR3 length: 15 residues. Trimming shortened V by 1 base and J by 12 bases, and 18 bases separated the two germline ends. Per the germline V gene, CDR1 is KGHDR and CDR2 is SFDVKD. DNA for the CDR3: TGTGCCACCAGTGATTTAGGCGCCTCCCTAGGTGTGCAGTTCTTC. It encodes CATSDLGASLGVQFF.

The CDR3 spells CASSAGTGAYEQYF. CDR3 in DNA: TGTGCCAGCAGCGCCGGGACAGGGGCCTACGAGCAGTACTTC. The chain has TRBV11-2 and TRBJ2-7; 10 positions match TRBD1. Germline V CDR1 and CDR2: SGHAT, FQNNGV. Trimming cost V 5 bases and J 2 bases; bases outside gene matches: 3. This CDR3 has 14 amino acids.

The chain joins TRBV7-9 to TRBJ2-3; 10 nucleotides line up with TRBD2. The ends lost 5 bases at V and 2 bases at J; junction bases unmatched: 7. The CDR3 sequence is 16 residues long. Germline V lookup: CDR1 SEHNR, CDR2 FQNEAQ (reference sequence). CDR3 in DNA: TGTGCCAGCAGCCCTCGTCTAGCGGGAGACACAGATACGCAGTATTTT. This gives the protein CASSPRLAGDTDTQYF.

The count of this clone is one. The rearrangement links TRBV6-5 to TRBJ1-1, with D unclear. V dropped 2 bases and J dropped 0 bases, with 10 bases sitting between them. The CDR3 sequence is 15 residues long. Germline V lookup: CDR1 MNHEY, CDR2 SVGAGI. The CDR3 DNA sequence: TGTGCCAGCAGTTACAGCTCGGAGATGAACACTGAAGCTTTCTTT. The encoded protein is CASSYSSEMNTEAFF.

The J gene is TRBJ2-2, the V gene TRBV19; TRBD2 aligns across 7 bases. Germline CDR1 reads LNHDA; CDR2 reads SQIVND (reference sequence). V shed 7 bases, J shed 4 bases, and the junction held 9 bases outside the gene matches. The CDR3 is 15 amino acids. For the CDR3, the DNA is TGTGCCAGTACCCCCGGGAGGTTTACCACCGGGGAGCTGTTTTTT. This codes for CASTPGRFTTGELFF.

This chain joins TRBV6-1 and TRBJ2-1; TRBD1 matches at 9 bases. J gave up 4 bases and V 3 bases, and 4 bases lay outside the gene matches. Germline-derived CDR1 and CDR2 are MNHNS and SASEGT. The CDR3 length is 15 residues. CDR3 nucleotide sequence: TGTGCCAGCAGTGACCGGGACAGGGCTTACAATGAGCAGTTCTTC. It codes for CASSDRDRAYNEQFF.

The chain uses TRBV5-1 and TRBJ2-3; 9 bases match TRBD1. Germline trimming cut 3 bases from V and 3 bases from J; bases unmatched to any gene: 8. Germline assignment: CDR1 SGHRS and CDR2 YFSETQ. The CDR3 runs to 16 residues. DNA of the CDR3: TGCGCCAGCAGCTATACCGGGACAGGGATAACAGATACGCAGTATTTT. Its translation: CASSYTGTGITDTQYF.

Worth noting for this clone: The same CDR3 arises from other DNA sequences in this sample as well. The chain uses TRBV30 and TRBJ2-3; D is uncertain. V was shortened by 1 base and J by 6 bases, with 5 bases between the two germline ends. This CDR3 has 11 amino acids. Germline assignment: CDR1 GTSNPN and CDR2 SVGIG (reference sequence). CDR3 protein: CAWSGADTQYF. The CDR3 DNA sequence: TGTGCCTGGAGTGGGGCCGATACGCAGTATTTT.

The chain combines TRBV12-5 with TRBJ2-7; 8 bases fit TRBD1. Looked up from germline, CDR1 is LGHNT and CDR2 is FRNRAP. CDR3 length: 15 residues. The V gene end was trimmed by 4 bases and the J gene end by 5 bases; junction bases not matched to a gene: 10. As DNA, the CDR3 is TGTGCTAGTGGTTCAATGACAGGGGTTGGCGACGAGCAGTACTTC. It translates to CASGSMTGVGDEQYF.

This sequence joins TRBV5-1 and TRBJ1-1; TRBD1 matches 7 bases. CDR1 and CDR2 from the germline V gene are SGHRS and YFSETQ. The CDR3 length is 16 residues. V trimming: 4 bases; J trimming: 5 bases; junction bases outside the gene matches: 14. The CDR3 region has the DNA TGCGCCAGCAGCCCGAGGGACAGACCACCGGGGACTGAAGCTTTCTTT. The encoded protein is CASSPRDRPPGTEAFF. The full variable domain, its missing parts supplied by reference TRBV5-1 and TRBJ1-1, is KAGVTQTPRYLIKTRGQQVTLSCSPISGHRSVSWYQQTPGQGLQFLFEYFSETQRNKGNFPGRFSGRQFSNSRSEMNVSTLELGDSALYLCASSPRDRPPGTEAFFGQGTRLTVV.

The chain joins TRBV7-9 to TRBJ2-7; TRBD1 is a possible D gene (7 bases). Germline V gene data show CDR1 as SEHNR and CDR2 as FQNEAQ (reference sequence). Trimming shortened V by 5 bases and J by 2 bases, and 13 bases separated the two germline ends. CDR3 length: 14 amino acids. Here the CDR3 DNA reads TGTGCCAGCAGCGCCAGGGGGGTCACCTACGAGCAGTACTTC. Its protein is CASSARGVTYEQYF.